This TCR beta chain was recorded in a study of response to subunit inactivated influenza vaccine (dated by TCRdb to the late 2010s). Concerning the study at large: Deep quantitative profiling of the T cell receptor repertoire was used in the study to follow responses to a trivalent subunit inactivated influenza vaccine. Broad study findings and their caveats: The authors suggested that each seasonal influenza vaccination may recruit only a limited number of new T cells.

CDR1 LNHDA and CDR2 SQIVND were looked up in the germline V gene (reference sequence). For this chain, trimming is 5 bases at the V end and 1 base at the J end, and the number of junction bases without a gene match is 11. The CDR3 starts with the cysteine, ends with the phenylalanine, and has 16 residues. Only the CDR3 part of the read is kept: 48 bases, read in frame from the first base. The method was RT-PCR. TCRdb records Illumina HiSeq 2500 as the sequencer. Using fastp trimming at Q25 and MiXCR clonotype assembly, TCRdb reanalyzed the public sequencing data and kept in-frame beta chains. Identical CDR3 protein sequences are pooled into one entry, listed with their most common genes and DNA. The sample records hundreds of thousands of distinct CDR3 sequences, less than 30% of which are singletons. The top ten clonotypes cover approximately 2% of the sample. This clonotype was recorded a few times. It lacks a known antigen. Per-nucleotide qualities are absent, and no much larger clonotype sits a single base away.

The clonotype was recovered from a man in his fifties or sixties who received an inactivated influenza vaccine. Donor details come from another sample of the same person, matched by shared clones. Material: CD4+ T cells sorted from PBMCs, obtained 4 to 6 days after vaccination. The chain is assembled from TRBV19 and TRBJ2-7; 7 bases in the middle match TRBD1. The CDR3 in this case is CASSASGTVSSYEQYF. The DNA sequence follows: TGTGCCAGTAGTGCGTCCGGGACAGTCTCATCCTACGAGCAGTACTTC.